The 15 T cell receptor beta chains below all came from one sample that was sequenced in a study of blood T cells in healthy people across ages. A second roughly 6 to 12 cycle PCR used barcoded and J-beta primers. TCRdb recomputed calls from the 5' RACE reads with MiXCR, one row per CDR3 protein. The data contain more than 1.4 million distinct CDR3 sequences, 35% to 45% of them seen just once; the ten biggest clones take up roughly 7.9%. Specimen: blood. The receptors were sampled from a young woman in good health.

CDR3 DNA: TGTGCCAGCAGCCAACTAGCGGGGAGCGGAGAGACCCAGTACTTC. Its translation: CASSQLAGSGETQYF. V is TRBV6-5 and J is TRBJ2-5; 10 bases match TRBD2. This CDR3 comprises 15 residues. V gave up 6 bases and J gave up 4 bases; unmatched junction bases: 8. Looked up from germline, CDR1 is MNHEY and CDR2 is SVGAGI.

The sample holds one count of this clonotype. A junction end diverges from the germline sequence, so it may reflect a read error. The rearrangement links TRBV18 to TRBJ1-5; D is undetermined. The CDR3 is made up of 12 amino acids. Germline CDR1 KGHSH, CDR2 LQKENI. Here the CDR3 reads CASAPIGQPQHF. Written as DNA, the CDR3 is TGTGCCAGCGCACCAATTGGTCAGCCCCAGCATTTT.

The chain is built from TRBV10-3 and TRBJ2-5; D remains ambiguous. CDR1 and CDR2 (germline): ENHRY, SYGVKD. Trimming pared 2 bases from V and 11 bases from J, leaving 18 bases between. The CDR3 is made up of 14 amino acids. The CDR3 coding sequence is TGTGCCATCAGTGAGGGGTTATTAGGCGATGAGCAGTACTTC. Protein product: CAISEGLLGDEQYF.

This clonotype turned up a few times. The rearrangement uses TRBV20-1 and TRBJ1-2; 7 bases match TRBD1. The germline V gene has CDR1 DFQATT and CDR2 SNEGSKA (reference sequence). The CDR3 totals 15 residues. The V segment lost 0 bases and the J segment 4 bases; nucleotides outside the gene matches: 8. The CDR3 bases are TGCAGTGCTAGAGATAAGGGGGCCGGTGGCTATGGCTACACCTTC. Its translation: CSARDKGAGGYGYTF.

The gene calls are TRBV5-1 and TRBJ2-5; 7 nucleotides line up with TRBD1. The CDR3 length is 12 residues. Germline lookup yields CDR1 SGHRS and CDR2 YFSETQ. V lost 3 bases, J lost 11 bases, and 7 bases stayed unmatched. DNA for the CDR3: TGCGCCAGCAGCTATTTGAGACAGGGACAGTACTTC. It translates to CASSYLRQGQYF.

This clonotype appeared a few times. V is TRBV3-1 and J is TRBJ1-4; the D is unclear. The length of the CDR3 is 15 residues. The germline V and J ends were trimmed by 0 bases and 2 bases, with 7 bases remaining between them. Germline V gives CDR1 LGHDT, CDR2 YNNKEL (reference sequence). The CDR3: CASSQDQGTNEKLFF. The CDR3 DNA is TGTGCCAGCAGCCAAGATCAAGGGACTAATGAAAAACTGTTTTTT. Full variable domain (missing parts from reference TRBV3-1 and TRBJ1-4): DTAVSQTPKYLVTQMGNDKSIKCEQNLGHDTMYWYKQDSKKFLKIMFSYNNKELIINETVPNRFSPKSPDKAHLNLHINSLELGDSAVYFCASSQDQGTNEKLFFGSGTQLSVL.

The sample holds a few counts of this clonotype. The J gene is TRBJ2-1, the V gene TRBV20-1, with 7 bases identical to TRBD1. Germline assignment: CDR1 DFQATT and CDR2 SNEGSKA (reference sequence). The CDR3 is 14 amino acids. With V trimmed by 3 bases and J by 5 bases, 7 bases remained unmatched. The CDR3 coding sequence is TGCAGTGCTAGGTCGGGACAGAGAGACAATGAGCAGTTCTTC. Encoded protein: CSARSGQRDNEQFF.

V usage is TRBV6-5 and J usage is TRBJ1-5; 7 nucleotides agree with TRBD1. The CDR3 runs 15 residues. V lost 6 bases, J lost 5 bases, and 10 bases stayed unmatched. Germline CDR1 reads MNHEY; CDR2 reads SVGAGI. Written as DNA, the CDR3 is TGTGCCAGCAGCCCCGAGGGACAGCTGGATCAGCCCCAGCATTTT. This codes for CASSPEGQLDQPQHF.

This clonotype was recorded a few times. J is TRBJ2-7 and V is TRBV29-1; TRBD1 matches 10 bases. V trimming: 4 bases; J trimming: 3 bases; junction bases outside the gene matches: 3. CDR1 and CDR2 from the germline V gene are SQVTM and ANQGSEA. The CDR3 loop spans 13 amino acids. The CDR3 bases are TGCAGCGTTGGGACAGGGGGGGTCTACGAGCAGTACTTC. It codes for CSVGTGGVYEQYF.

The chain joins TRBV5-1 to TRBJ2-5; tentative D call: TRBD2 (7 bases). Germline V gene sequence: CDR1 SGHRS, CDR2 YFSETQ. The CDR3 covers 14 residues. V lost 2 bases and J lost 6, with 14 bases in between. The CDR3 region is CASSFIEGGQTQYF. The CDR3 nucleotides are TGCGCCAGCAGCTTTATTGAGGGGGGGCAGACCCAGTACTTC.

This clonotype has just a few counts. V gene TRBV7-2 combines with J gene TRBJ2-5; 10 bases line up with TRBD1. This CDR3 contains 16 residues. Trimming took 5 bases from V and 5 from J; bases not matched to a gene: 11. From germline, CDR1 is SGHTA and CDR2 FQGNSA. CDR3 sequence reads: CASSPTGQGFFETQYF. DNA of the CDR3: TGTGCCAGCAGCCCCACGGGACAGGGGTTTTTCGAGACCCAGTACTTC.

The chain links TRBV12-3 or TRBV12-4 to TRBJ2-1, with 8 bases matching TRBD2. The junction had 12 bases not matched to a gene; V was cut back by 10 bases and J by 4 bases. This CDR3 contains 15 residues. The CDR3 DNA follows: TGTGCCACTCAATCGGGGGGGGGCGCTTACAATGAGCAGTTCTTC. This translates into CATQSGGGAYNEQFF.

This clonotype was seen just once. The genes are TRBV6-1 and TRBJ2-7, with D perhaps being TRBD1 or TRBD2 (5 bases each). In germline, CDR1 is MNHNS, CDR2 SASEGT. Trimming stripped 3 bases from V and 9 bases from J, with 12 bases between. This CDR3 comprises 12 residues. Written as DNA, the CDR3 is TGTGCCAGCAGTGACGGATCGGGGACGCAGTACTTC. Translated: CASSDGSGTQYF.

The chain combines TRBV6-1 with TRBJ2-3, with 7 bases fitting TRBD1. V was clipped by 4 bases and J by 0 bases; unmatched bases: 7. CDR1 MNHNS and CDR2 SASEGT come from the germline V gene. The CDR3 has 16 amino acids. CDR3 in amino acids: CASSGYRGSSTDTQYF. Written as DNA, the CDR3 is TGTGCCAGCAGTGGCTACAGGGGATCTAGCACAGATACGCAGTATTTT.

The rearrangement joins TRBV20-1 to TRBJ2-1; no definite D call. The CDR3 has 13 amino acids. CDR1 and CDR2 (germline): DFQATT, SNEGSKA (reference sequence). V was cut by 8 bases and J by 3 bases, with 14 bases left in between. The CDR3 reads CSTPWTNYNEQFF. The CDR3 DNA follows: TGCAGTACCCCATGGACGAACTACAATGAGCAGTTCTTC.